The 32 T cell receptor beta chains below all came from one sample that was sequenced in a study of blood T cell repertoires in COVID-19. TCRdb's table, derived via immunoSEQ multiplex PCR, lists solely in-frame clones and lacks some. The data contain under 300,000 clones, roughly nine tenths of them singletons. Sequenced: peripheral blood. The receptors here all came from a man between 60 and 70 years old with acute or convalescent COVID-19.

The rearrangement links TRBV18 to TRBJ2-3; TRBD1 is a possible D gene (6 bases). There are 15 residues in the CDR3. The germline CDR1 and CDR2 sequences are KGHSH and LQKENI. Trimming removed 2 bases from V and 3 bases from J, with 12 bases in between. CDR3 sequence: CASSPDKGETDTQYF. In DNA form, the CDR3 reads TGTGCCAGCTCACCAGATAAGGGGGAGACAGATACGCAGTATTTT.

DNA for the CDR3: TGCGCCAGCAGCAGGACAGGGGAGGCAAACACCGGGGAGCTGTTTTTT. It codes for CASSRTGEANTGELFF. This sequence joins TRBV5-1 and TRBJ2-2, with 9 bases fitting TRBD1. The germline CDR1 and CDR2 sequences are SGHRS and YFSETQ. The J segment lost 2 bases and the V segment lost 4 bases, leaving 6 bases of the junction unmatched. This CDR3 is 16 amino acids long.

The chain links TRBV6-2 or TRBV6-3 to TRBJ2-7; 10 nucleotides match TRBD1. Germline trimming cut 6 bases from V and 2 bases from J; bases unmatched to any gene: 13. This CDR3 is 17 amino acids long. The V gene's germline CDR1 is MNHEY and CDR2 SVGEGT. CDR3: CASSPDRGEFFTYEQYF. CDR3 bases: TGTGCCAGCAGCCCGGACAGGGGGGAGTTTTTTACCTACGAGCAGTACTTC.

This clone has just one count. The J gene is TRBJ1-3, the V gene TRBV5-1, with 7 bases identical to TRBD1. The CDR3 is 15 amino acids. CDR1 is SGHRS and CDR2 is YFSETQ in the germline V gene. J was trimmed by 0 bases and V by 4 bases; bases with no gene match: 4. The CDR3 DNA follows: TGCGCCAGCAGCAACGGGACAGCCTCTGGAAACACCATATATTTT. This encodes CASSNGTASGNTIYF.

The gene calls are TRBV10-3 and TRBJ2-1, with D maybe TRBD1 (6 bases). V lost 0 bases and J lost 5, with 17 bases in between. The germline V gene encodes CDR1 ENHRY and CDR2 SYGVKD. The CDR3 length is 17 residues. The CDR3 DNA is TGTGCCATCAGTGAGTCCAGGGACACGGGGCGGAACAATGAGCAGTTCTTC. It specifies CAISESRDTGRNNEQFF.

This chain links TRBV6-2 or TRBV6-3 with TRBJ1-2; D may be TRBD1 (6 bases). The CDR3 is made up of 16 amino acids. Germline V gives CDR1 MNHEY, CDR2 SVGEGT. V gave up 5 bases and J gave up 4 bases, with 20 bases separating them. The CDR3 loop reads CASSGRGRTASYGYTF. Here the CDR3 DNA reads TGTGCCAGCAGTGGCAGGGGCCGGACGGCCAGCTATGGCTACACCTTC.

J is TRBJ2-4 and V is TRBV29-1, with 7 positions matching TRBD1. This CDR3 has 16 amino acids. Germline V gene sequence: CDR1 SQVTM, CDR2 ANQGSEA. Trimming at V came to 7 bases and at J to 1 base, leaving 13 bases not matched to a gene. CDR3 loop: CSARSGTAGAKNIQYF. CDR3 bases: TGCAGCGCCCGAAGTGGGACAGCCGGGGCCAAAAACATTCAGTACTTC.

The chain has TRBV27 and TRBJ2-1, with a weak D call TRBD2 (6 bases). The germline V and J ends were trimmed by 8 bases and 3 bases, with 14 bases remaining between them. The CDR3 is made up of 14 amino acids. CDR1 and CDR2 from the germline V gene are MNHEY and SMNVEV (reference sequence). In nucleotides, the CDR3 is TGTGCCAGCTACCGACTAGGTAACTACAATGAGCAGTTCTTC. Translation: CASYRLGNYNEQFF.

This chain links TRBV11-3 with TRBJ2-5; D is possibly TRBD1 (5 bases). V was cut by 5 bases and J by 1 base, with 11 bases left in between. Per germline, CDR1 SGHNT and CDR2 YENEEA. The CDR3 is 14 amino acids. The chain's CDR3 is CASSPRQTQETQYF. Here the CDR3 DNA reads TGTGCCAGCAGCCCCCGACAGACCCAAGAGACCCAGTACTTC.

This chain uses TRBV5-6 with TRBJ1-5, with TRBD1 as a possible D gene (5 bases). CDR1 is SGHDT and CDR2 is YYEEEE in the germline V gene. V was pared by 1 base and J by 7 bases, with 15 bases between. CDR3 length: 15 amino acids. CDR3 residues: CASSLLGRVEQPQHF. The DNA of the CDR3 is TGTGCCAGCAGCTTGTTGGGCAGGGTTGAACAGCCCCAGCATTTT.

This clone was detected only once. The chain is built from TRBV6-5 and TRBJ1-5; D remains unclear. The CDR3 extends over 14 amino acids. Trimming removed 6 bases at V and 1 base at J, with 10 bases between. The germline CDR1 and CDR2 sequences are MNHEY and SVGAGI. The CDR3 loop reads CASSLKESNQPQHF. DNA for the CDR3: TGTGCCAGCAGCCTCAAGGAGAGCAATCAGCCCCAGCATTTT.

This sequence joins TRBV5-8 and TRBJ1-4; D remains ambiguous. The V and J ends lost 0 bases and 8 bases respectively, with 14 bases between them. The CDR3 consists of 15 residues. Germline-derived CDR1 and CDR2 are SGHTS and YDEGEE. CDR3 region: CASSLGGLVEEKLFF. CDR3 nucleotides: TGTGCCAGCAGCTTGGGTGGCCTAGTCGAGGAAAAACTGTTTTTT.

The chain employs TRBV12-5 and TRBJ2-1, with unresolved D. The germline V and J ends were trimmed by 6 bases and 8 bases, with 11 bases remaining between them. Germline lookup yields CDR1 LGHNT and CDR2 FRNRAP. CDR3 length: 12 residues. CDR3 nucleotides: TGTGCTAGTGGCCCCGGCAGGCATGAGCAGTTCTTC. Its protein product is CASGPGRHEQFF. The variable domain in full, completed from reference TRBV12-5 and TRBJ2-1, reads DARVTQTPRHKVTEMGQEVTMRCQPILGHNTVFWYRQTMMQGLELLAYFRNRAPLDDSGMPKDRFSAEMPDATLATLKIQPSEPRDSAVYFCASGPGRHEQFFGPGTRLTVL.

This chain connects TRBV19 to TRBJ1-2; the D gene is possibly TRBD1 (6 bases). Germline CDR1 reads LNHDA; CDR2 reads SQIVND (reference sequence). The CDR3 covers 13 residues. V lost 5 bases to trimming and J lost 2 bases, with 9 bases between them. CDR3 DNA: TGTGCCAGTAGTCCGGACAGCAACTATGGCTACACCTTC. Protein product: CASSPDSNYGYTF.

The gene calls are TRBV7-8 and TRBJ2-7; perhaps TRBD2 as D (6 bases). The V gene's germline CDR1 is SGHVS and CDR2 FQNEAQ. The V gene lost 1 base and the J gene lost 6 bases, with 19 bases spanning the gap. The CDR3 is made up of 16 amino acids. CDR3 in amino acids: CASSLGVGGAVGEQYF. CDR3 bases: TGTGCCAGCAGCTTAGGGGTCGGCGGGGCGGTTGGCGAGCAGTACTTC.

V and J are TRBV18 and TRBJ1-5; 7 bases align to TRBD1. Germline CDR1 reads KGHSH; CDR2 reads LQKENI. This CDR3 is 16 amino acids long. The ends lost 5 bases at V and 4 bases at J; junction bases unmatched: 11. CDR3 sequence: CASSKAGQANNQPQHF. The CDR3 nucleotides read TGTGCCAGCTCAAAGGCTGGACAGGCTAATAATCAGCCCCAGCATTTT.

V is TRBV13 and J is TRBJ2-5; 8 nucleotides match TRBD2. With V trimmed by 1 base and J by 4 bases, 5 bases remained unmatched. The CDR3 has 15 residues. CDR1 and CDR2 (germline): PRHDT, FYEKMQ (reference sequence). The CDR3 sequence is CASSLDGRAAETQYF. CDR3 coding DNA: TGTGCCAGCAGCTTAGACGGGAGGGCCGCAGAGACCCAGTACTTC.

The V call is TRBV10-2, the J call TRBJ2-5; 10 nucleotides line up with TRBD2. Trimming removed 0 bases from V and 4 bases from J; junction bases left unmatched: 2. CDR1 and CDR2 from the germline V gene are WSHSY and SAAADI. The CDR3 runs to 15 residues. CDR3 DNA sequence: TGCGCCAGCAGTGAGTCACGACTAGCGGGAGAGACCCAGTACTTC. Amino acid sequence: CASSESRLAGETQYF.

This chain uses TRBV11-3 with TRBJ2-6; D gene unclear. Trimming took 6 bases from V and 1 from J, leaving 4 bases between them. Germline V gene lookup returns CDR1 SGHNT and CDR2 YENEEA. The CDR3 length is 13 residues. The CDR3 is CASRRSGANVLTF. CDR3 in DNA: TGTGCCAGCAGGAGATCTGGGGCCAACGTCCTGACTTTC.

The V call is TRBV9, the J call TRBJ2-7, with 7 bases identical to TRBD2. Germline V lookup: CDR1 SGDLS, CDR2 YYNGEE. The CDR3 totals 15 residues. V was pared by 4 bases and J by 5 bases, with 12 bases of the junction left unmatched. CDR3 residues: CASSPQGGSYNEQYF. CDR3 bases: TGTGCCAGCAGCCCCCAGGGCGGGAGTTACAACGAGCAGTACTTC.

This clone was observed a handful of times. The chain is built from TRBV6-2 or TRBV6-3 and TRBJ2-7, with a possible D match to TRBD2 (5 bases). Germline CDR1 reads MNHEY; CDR2 reads SVGEGT. V was trimmed by 2 bases and J by 3 bases, leaving 14 bases between them. The CDR3 runs to 15 residues. The CDR3 DNA follows: TGTGCCAGCAGTTACCATAGGCTAGCCTACTACGAGCAGTACTTC. It codes for CASSYHRLAYYEQYF.

The chain links TRBV19 to TRBJ2-4; the match to TRBD1 covers 10 bases. V lost 6 bases and J lost 14; bases outside the gene matches: 4. The CDR3 contains 11 residues. Germline V gives CDR1 LNHDA, CDR2 SQIVND (reference sequence). The CDR3 bases are TGTGCCAGTAGCACCGGGACAGGGGAGTACTTC. Residues: CASSTGTGEYF.

This clone was detected once. The chain couples TRBV20-1 to TRBJ1-2, with D unresolved. Trimming left V 6 bases short and J 3 bases short, with 8 bases between. The germline gives CDR1 DFQATT, CDR2 SNEGSKA (reference sequence). CDR3 length: 11 residues. The CDR3 nucleotides read TGCAGTGCCCCGAGGGACTATGGCTACACCTTC. The encoded protein is CSAPRDYGYTF.

V is TRBV4-3 and J is TRBJ1-1; 12 nucleotides align to TRBD1. The CDR3 loop spans 16 amino acids. Unmatched junction bases numbered 9, after V lost 2 bases and J lost 8 bases. The germline CDR1 and CDR2 sequences are LGHNA and YSLEER. CDR3 sequence: CASSQNPGQGAREAFF. DNA of the CDR3: TGCGCCAGCAGCCAAAATCCGGGACAGGGGGCGAGGGAAGCTTTCTTT.

This clone was recorded only once. This chain joins TRBV12-3 or TRBV12-4 and TRBJ1-2; 7 bases are shared with TRBD1. Trimming at V came to 6 bases and at J to 8 bases, leaving 9 bases not matched to a gene. The CDR3 runs to 13 residues. CDR3 sequence (DNA): TGTGCCAGCAGAGAAACAGGGGATCGGGGCTACACCTTC. It yields the protein CASRETGDRGYTF.

The chain employs TRBV28 and TRBJ1-4; TRBD1 agrees at 9 bases. This CDR3 comprises 16 residues. From germline, CDR1 is MDHEN and CDR2 SYDVKM. The V segment lost 6 bases and the J segment 6 bases; nucleotides outside the gene matches: 11. This CDR3 is CASSFSGTGSYEKLFF. In nucleotides, the CDR3 is TGTGCCAGCAGCTTCTCCGGGACAGGGAGTTATGAAAAACTGTTTTTT.

The chain uses TRBV4-2 and TRBJ1-1, with 10 bases that match TRBD1. Germline CDR1 is LGHNA and CDR2 is YNFKEQ. V lost 4 bases and J lost 0; bases outside the gene matches: 5. This CDR3 region has 16 residues. The CDR3 sequence: CASSLGTGDLNTEAFF. The DNA of the CDR3 is TGTGCCAGCAGCCTCGGGACAGGGGATTTGAACACTGAAGCTTTCTTT.

CDR3 residues: CASRGQGAYGYTF. Here the CDR3 DNA reads TGTGCCAGTAGGGGACAGGGGGCCTATGGCTACACCTTC. J is TRBJ1-2 and V is TRBV19; TRBD1 aligns across 12 bases. CDR1 is LNHDA and CDR2 is SQIVND in the germline V gene (reference sequence). This CDR3 region has 13 residues. V trimming: 6 bases; J trimming: 4 bases; junction bases outside the gene matches: 0.

The V gene is TRBV19, the J gene TRBJ1-1; TRBD1 aligns across 7 bases. Losses at the gene ends were 7 bases for V and 11 bases for J; bases not matched to a gene: 19. The germline gives CDR1 LNHDA, CDR2 SQIVND (reference sequence). This CDR3 contains 15 residues. The CDR3 DNA follows: TGTGCCAGTACTTTGTCGGACACTCGACAGGGTGGGGCTTTCTTT. Amino acid sequence: CASTLSDTRQGGAFF.

The chain carries TRBV30 and TRBJ2-1; D might be TRBD2 (6 bases). The germline gives CDR1 GTSNPN, CDR2 SVGIG (reference sequence). V was trimmed by 2 bases and J by 11 bases, leaving 13 bases between them. The CDR3 has 12 amino acids. CDR3 sequence reads: CAWSPRLGKQFF. In DNA, the CDR3 is TGTGCCTGGAGTCCCCGACTAGGGAAGCAGTTCTTC.

This chain connects TRBV7-9 to TRBJ2-4; 8 nucleotides agree with TRBD2. The CDR3 runs to 16 residues. Trimming cost V 5 bases and J 2 bases; bases outside gene matches: 8. Germline values: CDR1 SEHNR, CDR2 FQNEAQ (reference sequence). The CDR3 reads CASSPSGSLTKNIQYF. The CDR3 DNA follows: TGTGCCAGCAGCCCCAGCGGGAGCCTCACCAAAAACATTCAGTACTTC.

The rearrangement links TRBV3-1 (or the pseudogene TRBV3-2) to TRBJ1-4, with D hard to call. CDR3 length: 17 residues. Trimming took 4 bases from V and 0 from J, leaving 15 bases between them. Germline CDR1 reads LGHDT; CDR2 reads YNNKEL (reference sequence). The CDR3 is CASSPRHGPATNEKLFF. The CDR3 DNA is TGTGCCAGCAGCCCCCGCCACGGTCCGGCAACTAATGAAAAACTGTTTTTT.